Sequencing of this T cell receptor beta chain was carried out in a study of cytomegalovirus exposure and HLA in healthy donors. V trimming: 5 bases; J trimming: 5 bases; junction bases outside the gene matches: 9. CDR3 length: 15 amino acids. The germline gives CDR1 SGHTA, CDR2 FQGTGA. A multiplex PCR was run with 60 Vbeta primers and 13 Jbeta primers. Using immunoSEQ multiplex PCR, the repertoire was profiled, and TCRdb retains in-frame clones only, with some absent. This sample has about 210,000 clones, with 75% to 85% found just once. Study-level results: TCR beta chains numbering under 200 were designated cytomegalovirus-associated. There were some public TCRs occurring in many donors, but most TCR sequences were rare. HLA allele associations emerged for some 16,000 TCR beta sequences in a later analysis, at 0.05 false discovery rate.

Turning to this clone: Its antigen is unknown.

This TCR was recovered from a male donor in good health and CMV-seropositive. The chain couples TRBV7-3 to TRBJ2-5; the match to TRBD2 covers 9 bases. The specimen sequenced was PBMCs. In DNA, the CDR3 is TGTGCCAGCAGCCCGACAGCGGGGGGCACGGAGACCCAGTACTTC. It yields the protein CASSPTAGGTETQYF.